This TCR beta chain was recovered during a study of Ad26.COV2.S vaccination and SARS-CoV-2 variants. V dropped 5 bases and J dropped 8 bases, with 18 bases sitting between them. The germline V gene encodes CDR1 LNHDA and CDR2 SQIVND (reference sequence). The CDR3 is 15 residues long. Comments on this clone: Its cognate antigen is unknown.

This table comes from immunoSEQ multiplex PCR, and its TCRdb copy is limited to in-frame clones, with some not included. The table lists roughly 350,000 clones, 80% to 90% of them singletons. Treatment denoted: about 20 received Ad26.COV2.S at low or high dose, single or two shots; 5 received placebo; per-sample allocation not given. Specimens were obtained on day 63 following the first vaccine or placebo injection. An Ad26 vector that expressed Wuhan-strain SARS-CoV-2 spike constituted the vaccine. Study results and limitations: Spike-specific TCR breadth was greater after Ad26.COV2.S than placebo. Responses of spike-specific T cells (both CD8+ and CD4+) reportedly showed substantial breadth after vaccination.

The TCR comes from a person between 18 and 59 years old who received the Ad26.COV2.S COVID-19 vaccine or a placebo. The specimen was peripheral blood, collected in a trial of Ad26.COV2.S vaccine versus placebo. The chain links TRBV19 to TRBJ1-4; tentative D call: TRBD1 (5 bases). DNA of the CDR3: TGTGCCAGTAGTGTTACCGGGACCAGGAGCGAAAAACTGTTTTTT. Translation gives CASSVTGTRSEKLFF.